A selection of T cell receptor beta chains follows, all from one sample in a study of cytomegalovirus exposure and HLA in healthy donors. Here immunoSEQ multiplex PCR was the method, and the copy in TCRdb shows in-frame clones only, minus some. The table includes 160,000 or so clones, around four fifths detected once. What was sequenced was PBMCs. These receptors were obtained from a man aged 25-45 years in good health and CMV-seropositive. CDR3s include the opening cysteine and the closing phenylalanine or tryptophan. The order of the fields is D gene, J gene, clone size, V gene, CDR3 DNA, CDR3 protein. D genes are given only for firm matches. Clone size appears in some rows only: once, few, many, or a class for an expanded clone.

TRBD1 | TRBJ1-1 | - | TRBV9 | TGTGCCAGCAGCGTATTCACAGGGGGTGGCACTGAAGCTTTCTTT | CASSVFTGGGTEAFF
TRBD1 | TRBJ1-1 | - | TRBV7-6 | TGTGCCAGCAGCTCCAGGGGGCCGGACACTGAAGCTTTCTTT | CASSSRGPDTEAFF
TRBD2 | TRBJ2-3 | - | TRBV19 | TGTGCCAGTAGTTCCCGGGCTTCCGGGGGGGCCCCTGCGCGAAGAGATACGCAGTATTTT | CASSSRASGGAPARRDTQYF
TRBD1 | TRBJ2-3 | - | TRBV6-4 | TGTGCCAGCAGTGAGCGCTTTACAGGGGGTCACACAGATACGCAGTATTTT | CASSERFTGGHTDTQYF
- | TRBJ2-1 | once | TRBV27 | TGTGCCAGCAGTCCTACAGCAGGCTCCTACAATGAGCAGTTCTTC | CASSPTAGSYNEQFF
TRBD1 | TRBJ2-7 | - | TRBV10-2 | TGCGCCAGCAAACTTTCTAGACAGGGACCCACCGCCTACGAGCAGTACTTC | CASKLSRQGPTAYEQYF
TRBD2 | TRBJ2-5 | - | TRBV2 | TGTGCCAGCAGTGACGTGACTAGCGGGGAGACCCAGTACTTC | CASSDVTSGETQYF
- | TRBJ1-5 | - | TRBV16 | TGTGCCAGCAGCCTAGGAGTCAATCAGCCCCAGCATTTT | CASSLGVNQPQHF
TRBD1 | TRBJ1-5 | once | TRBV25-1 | TGTGCCAGCAGCGCGACAGGGGGTGGGGGCAATCAGCCCCAGCATTTT | CASSATGGGGNQPQHF
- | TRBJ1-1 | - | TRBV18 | TGTGCCAGCTCACCAACAGGGTTGAACACTGAAGCTTTCTTT | CASSPTGLNTEAFF
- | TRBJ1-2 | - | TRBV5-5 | TGTGCCAGCAGCTGGGAGGGATTGGGCTATGGCTACACCTTC | CASSWEGLGYGYTF
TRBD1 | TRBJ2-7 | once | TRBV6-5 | TGTGCCAGCAGTTACGACCCGGGACAGGGGACCGAGCAGTACTTC | CASSYDPGQGTEQYF
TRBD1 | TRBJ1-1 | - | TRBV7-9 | TGTGCCAGCAGCTCCGACAGGGTTTGGGGTGAAGCTTTCTTT | CASSSDRVWGEAFF
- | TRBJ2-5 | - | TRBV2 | TGTGCCAGCGACTCCTATCCCAAGACCCAGTACTTC | CASDSYPKTQYF
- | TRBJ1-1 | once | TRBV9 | TGTGCCAGCAGCACCTACGAGAACACTGAAGCTTTCTTT | CASSTYENTEAFF
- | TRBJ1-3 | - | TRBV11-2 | TGTGCCAGCAGCTCAGAGGGCAGTTTCTCTGGAAACACCATATATTTT | CASSSEGSFSGNTIYF
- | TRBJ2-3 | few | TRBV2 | TGTGCCAGCAGCGGGGTTTTGGCTGGCACAGATACGCAGTATTTT | CASSGVLAGTDTQYF
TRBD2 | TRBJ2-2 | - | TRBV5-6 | TGTGCCAGCACGGGAGGGGTTCTCACCGGGGAGCTGTTTTTT | CASTGGVLTGELFF
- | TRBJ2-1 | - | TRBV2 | TGTGCCAGCCTATACAGGGGGGGGACCTACAATGAGCAGTTCTTC | CASLYRGGTYNEQFF
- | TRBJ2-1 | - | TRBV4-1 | TGCGCCAGCAGCCATCCGTCCCGGCAGTTCTTC | CASSHPSRQFF
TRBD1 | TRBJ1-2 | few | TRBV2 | TGTGCCAGCAGTGGCACAGGGGCGCGTGGCTACACCTTC | CASSGTGARGYTF
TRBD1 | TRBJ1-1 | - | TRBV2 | TGTGCCAGCAGTGATCAGGGGGCTCCGAACACTGAAGCTTTCTTT | CASSDQGAPNTEAFF
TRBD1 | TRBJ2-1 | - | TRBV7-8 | TGTGCCAGCAGCTTAGAGGTAGGCAGGGGGCGTGAGGAGCAGTTCTTC | CASSLEVGRGREEQFF
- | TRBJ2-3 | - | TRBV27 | TGTGCCAGCAGTTTGACGGCGGGGCGAGATACGCAGTATTTT | CASSLTAGRDTQYF
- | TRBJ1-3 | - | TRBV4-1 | TGCGCCAGCAGCCAAGCCCCGGGACTCCTCTCAGGAACGCCCATATATTTT | CASSQAPGLLSGTPIYF
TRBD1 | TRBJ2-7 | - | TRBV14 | TGTGCCAGCAGCCACAGACAGGGGAAATTTGACGAGCAGTACTTC | CASSHRQGKFDEQYF
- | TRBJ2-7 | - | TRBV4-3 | TGCGCCAGCAGCCCAACGACAGCGCCTGGAAACGAGCAGTACTTC | CASSPTTAPGNEQYF
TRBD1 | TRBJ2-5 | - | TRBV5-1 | TGCGCCAGCAGCCCGGGACAGAGGGGCCAAGAGACCCAGTACTTC | CASSPGQRGQETQYF
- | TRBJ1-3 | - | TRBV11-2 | TGTGCCAGCAGCTTTCGGGGAAAGAGCTCTGGAAACACCATATATTTT | CASSFRGKSSGNTIYF
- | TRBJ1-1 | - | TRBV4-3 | TGCGCCAGCAGCCAATTTCTGCCTAGGAACAGGTTCCGAAACACTGAAGCTTTCTTT | CASSQFLPRNRFRNTEAFF
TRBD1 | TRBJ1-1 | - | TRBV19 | TGTGCCAGTAGTCCTCCGGCTGGGACAGGGGGCAATGAAGCTTTCTTT | CASSPPAGTGGNEAFF
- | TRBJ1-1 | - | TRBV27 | TGTGCCAGCAGTTCCATCGGGTGGAGCACTGAAGCTTTCTTT | CASSSIGWSTEAFF
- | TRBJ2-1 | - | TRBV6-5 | TGTGCCAGCAGTGTATACAATGAGCAGTTCTTC | CASSVYNEQFF
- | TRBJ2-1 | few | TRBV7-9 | TGTGCCAGCAGCCCGGGGGGCTCCTCCTACAATGAGCAGTTCTTC | CASSPGGSSYNEQFF
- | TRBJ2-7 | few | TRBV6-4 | TGTGCCAGCAGTGAAGGGAGAGAGTACGAGCAGTACTTC | CASSEGREYEQYF
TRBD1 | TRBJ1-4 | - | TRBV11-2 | TGTGCCAGCAGCTCACAGGGGAATACTAATGAAAAACTGTTTTTT | CASSSQGNTNEKLFF
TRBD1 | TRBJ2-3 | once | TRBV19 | TGTGCCAGTGGGACAGGGGGCACAGATACGCAGTATTTT | CASGTGGTDTQYF
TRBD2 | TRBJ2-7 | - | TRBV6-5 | TGTGCCAGCAGTCCTACGGGGGGACCCTACGAGCAGTACTTC | CASSPTGGPYEQYF
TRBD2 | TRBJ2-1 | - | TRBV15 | TGTGCCACCAGCAGTTGGGGGGGACCCTACAATGAGCAGTTCTTC | CATSSWGGPYNEQFF
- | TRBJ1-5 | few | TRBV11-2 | TGTGCCAGCAGCTTAGGAACGGCGGGCAATCAGCCCCAGCATTTT | CASSLGTAGNQPQHF
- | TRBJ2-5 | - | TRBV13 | TGTGCCAGCAGCTCCTCATACCAGGGCACCCAGTACTTC | CASSSSYQGTQYF
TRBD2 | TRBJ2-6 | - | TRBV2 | TGTGCCAGCAGTGGATCGGGGGGGCGCGTATCTGGGGCCAACGTCCTGACTTTC | CASSGSGGRVSGANVLTF
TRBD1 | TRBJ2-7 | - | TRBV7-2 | TGTGCCAGCAGCCGGGTTGGACAGGGGGCGGACGAGCAGTACTTC | CASSRVGQGADEQYF
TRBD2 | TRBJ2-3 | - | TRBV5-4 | TGTGCCAGCAGCCTCGGACTAGGAGCTTTTACAGATACGCAGTATTTT | CASSLGLGAFTDTQYF
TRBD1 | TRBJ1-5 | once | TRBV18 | TGTGCCAGCTCACCACGGACAGGGGAGGGGAATCAGCCCCAGCATTTT | CASSPRTGEGNQPQHF
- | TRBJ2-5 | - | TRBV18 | TGTGCCAGCTCATCCTCTCCGGGGAACCAAGAGACCCAGTACTTC | CASSSSPGNQETQYF
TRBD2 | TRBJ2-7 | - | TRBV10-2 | TGCGCCACCCAGCGGGGGGCCTCCTACGAGCAGTACTTC | CATQRGASYEQYF
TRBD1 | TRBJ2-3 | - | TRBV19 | TGTGCCAGTGCCGACAGGGGCACAGATACGCAGTATTTT | CASADRGTDTQYF
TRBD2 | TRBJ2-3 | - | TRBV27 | TGTGCCAGCACCCTCCGCCCGGGTGTTAGCGGGGCCCCTAGCACAGATACGCAGTATTTT | CASTLRPGVSGAPSTDTQYF
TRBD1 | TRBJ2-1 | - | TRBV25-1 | TGTGCCAGCGACACAGGGGGTAGGTCCAATGAGCAGTTCTTC | CASDTGGRSNEQFF
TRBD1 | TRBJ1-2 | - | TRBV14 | TGTGCCAGCAGCCTAGCCCCCGGGACAGAATTCTATGGCTACACCTTC | CASSLAPGTEFYGYTF
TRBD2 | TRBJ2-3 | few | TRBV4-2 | TGTGCCAGCAGCCAAGAGGGTGGGGCGGGGGGAAAAAATACGCAGTATTTT | CASSQEGGAGGKNTQYF
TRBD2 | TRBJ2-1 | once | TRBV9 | TGTGCCAGCAGCGTAGCCGGGACTAGCGGGGGAGTATACAATGAGCAGTTCTTC | CASSVAGTSGGVYNEQFF
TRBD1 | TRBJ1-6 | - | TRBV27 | TGTGCCAGCAGCAGACAGGGGCTTAATTCACCCCTCCACTTT | CASSRQGLNSPLHF
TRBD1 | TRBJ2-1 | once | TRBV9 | TGTGCCAGCAGCGAGACAGGGGCCTACTCCTACAATGAGCAGTTCTTC | CASSETGAYSYNEQFF
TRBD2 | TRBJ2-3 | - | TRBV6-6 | TGTGCCACCAAACCTAGCGGGGGGTTCACAGATACGCAGTATTTT | CATKPSGGFTDTQYF
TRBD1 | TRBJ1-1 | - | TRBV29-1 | TGCAGCGTTGACCCAGGGGGCGGAACTGAAGCTTTCTTT | CSVDPGGGTEAFF
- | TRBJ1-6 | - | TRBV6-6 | TGTGCCAGCAGACAGGTTCTCGCTTCACCCCTCCACTTT | CASRQVLASPLHF
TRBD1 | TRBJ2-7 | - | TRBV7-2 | TGTGCCAGCAGCTTAGATCGGACAGGGGTCTCCTACGAGCAGTACTTC | CASSLDRTGVSYEQYF